The clone carrying this TCR beta chain was recorded many times. Its antigen is unknown. This record belongs to a study of response to subunit inactivated influenza vaccine. MiXCR, run by TCRdb on the RT-PCR reads, gives a single entry per CDR3 protein. The sample records about 240,000 distinct CDR3 sequences, 12% being singletons. Germline V gene lookup returns CDR1 SGHAT and CDR2 FQNNGV. The V segment lost 0 bases and the J segment 0 bases; nucleotides outside the gene matches: 19. There are 22 residues in the CDR3. Study-wide points: Researchers suggested that each seasonal influenza vaccination recruits few new T cells.

The sample was non-naive T cells sorted from PBMCs, taken around 14 days before vaccination. The receptor's source is a man over 45 who received an inactivated influenza vaccine. This chain links TRBV11-2 with TRBJ1-5; TRBD1 matches at 8 bases. CDR3 nucleotide sequence: TGTGCCAGCAGCTTAGAGAACCCGTCCCAGGGGGCACCCCCATATAGCAATCAGCCCCAGCATTTT. Amino acids: CASSLENPSQGAPPYSNQPQHF.